Presented here are 13 T cell receptor beta chains from one specimen sequenced in a study of human T cells and chemical hapten exposure. The time point was: pre-sensitization, week 0. The treatment: therapeutic diphenylcyclopropenone sensitization with weekly scalp DPC. Via MiXCR, TCRdb re-called the RACE reads, giving one row per CDR3 protein. The sample carries about 110,000 distinct CDR3 sequences, roughly 12% recorded once. The source material was whole blood, sampled in connection with sensitization to the hapten diphenylcyclopropenone (DPC). These receptors all stem from a woman aged 45 to 65 with alopecia areata. Some clones in this sample may be carry-over from other donors' samples.

A few counts support this clonotype. The chain has TRBV24-1 and TRBJ1-1; the match to TRBD1 covers 8 bases. The junction had 9 bases not matched to a gene; V was cut back by 3 bases and J by 7 bases. CDR1 KGHDR and CDR2 SFDVKD come from the germline V gene. This CDR3 has 15 amino acids. The CDR3 region is CATSDRDRPTSEAFF. For the CDR3, the DNA is TGTGCCACCAGTGATCGGGACAGGCCTACGAGTGAAGCTTTCTTT.

This clonotype has a count of ten or more. The chain has TRBV5-4 and TRBJ1-1; D call uncertain. CDR1 and CDR2 (germline): SGHNT, YYREEE (reference sequence). Trimming stripped 4 bases from V and 0 bases from J, with 13 bases between. The CDR3 runs 15 residues. CDR3 nucleotides: TGTGCCAGCAGCCGTGCGGGCACCTTGAACACTGAAGCTTTCTTT. Protein: CASSRAGTLNTEAFF. The full variable domain, its missing parts supplied by reference TRBV5-4 and TRBJ1-1, is ETGVTQSPTHLIKTRGQQVTLRCSSQSGHNTVSWYQQALGQGPQFIFQYYREEENGRGNFPPRFSGLQFPNYSSELNVNALELDDSALYLCASSRAGTLNTEAFFGQGTRLTVV.

As for this clonotype: At one of its ends the junction is not consistent with the germline gene, which may arise from a read error. The V gene is TRBV18, the J gene TRBJ2-1; 8 nucleotides agree with TRBD2. The CDR3 has 16 amino acids. Germline lookup yields CDR1 KGHSH and CDR2 LQKENI. CDR3 DNA sequence: TGTGTCAGCTCACCAACCTCCCCCGGGGGGGACAATGAGCAGTTCTTC. As protein: CVSSPTSPGGDNEQFF. Filled out from reference TRBV18 and TRBJ2-1, the complete variable domain reads NAGVMQNPRHLVRRRGQEARLRCSPMKGHSHVYWYRQLPEEGLKFMVYLQKENIIDESGMPKERFSAEFPKEGPSILRIQQVVRGDSAAYFCVSSPTSPGGDNEQFFGPGTRLTVL.

The gene calls are TRBV12-3 or TRBV12-4 and TRBJ2-5; D not certain. Trimming took off 6 bases at V and 3 bases at J, with 11 bases between the two ends. The CDR3 spans 13 residues. Here the CDR3 reads CASSVGLKETQYF. The CDR3, as DNA: TGTGCCAGCAGCGTGGGTTTAAAAGAGACCCAGTACTTC.

The chain combines TRBV28 with TRBJ1-1; D might be TRBD1 (5 bases). This CDR3 contains 14 residues. Germline assignment: CDR1 MDHEN and CDR2 SYDVKM. Trimming took off 6 bases at V and 3 bases at J, with 14 bases between the two ends. Written as DNA, the CDR3 is TGTGCCAGCAGCCTTAGTTGGGGGGACACTGAAGCTTTCTTT. It translates to CASSLSWGDTEAFF.

In its sample, this clonotype was seen a few times. The V call is TRBV4-1, the J call TRBJ2-4; D tentatively fits TRBD1 or TRBD2 (6 bases each). The length of the CDR3 is 15 residues. The germline V gene encodes CDR1 MGHRA and CDR2 YSYEKL. Between the trimmed V and J ends, which lost 2 bases and 9 bases, there was a span of 17 bases. DNA of the CDR3: TGCGCCAGCAGCCAACCAGAAAACAGGGAGGTCATTCAGTACTTC. Protein product: CASSQPENREVIQYF.

This clonotype showed up just a few times. The J gene is TRBJ1-2, the V gene TRBV3-1; D remains ambiguous. The germline gives CDR1 LGHDT, CDR2 YNNKEL (reference sequence). The CDR3 covers 15 residues. V shed 0 bases and J shed 3 bases, with 11 bases lying between them. The CDR3 nucleotides read TGTGCCAGCAGCCAAGAAAGTATATGGCACTATGGCTACACCTTC. Its translation is CASSQESIWHYGYTF. The whole variable domain, filled in from reference TRBV3-1 and TRBJ1-2, reads DTAVSQTPKYLVTQMGNDKSIKCEQNLGHDTMYWYKQDSKKFLKIMFSYNNKELIINETVPNRFSPKSPDKAHLNLHINSLELGDSAVYFCASSQESIWHYGYTFGSGTRLTVV.

This clonotype was seen repeatedly, ten times or more. The V and J genes are TRBV12-3 or TRBV12-4 and TRBJ2-5; D is perhaps TRBD1 (5 bases). V shed 5 bases and J shed 3 bases, with 16 bases lying between them. This CDR3 spans 15 amino acids. The CDR3 coding sequence is TGTGCCAGCAGTCCCCCCCAGGGATTTGAAGAGACCCAGTACTTC. It specifies CASSPPQGFEETQYF.

The chain uses TRBV28 and TRBJ2-1; TRBD2 agrees at 9 bases. V lost 6 bases and J lost 4; bases outside the gene matches: 13. Germline CDR1 MDHEN, CDR2 SYDVKM. CDR3 size: 17 residues. The chain's CDR3 is CASSSSPLAGAYNEQFF. CDR3 in DNA: TGTGCCAGCAGCTCCTCACCACTAGCGGGTGCTTACAATGAGCAGTTCTTC.

This chain connects TRBV29-1 to TRBJ2-3; 8 bases line up with TRBD2. This CDR3 is built from 14 residues. From germline, CDR1 is SQVTM and CDR2 ANQGSEA. The V gene end was trimmed by 8 bases and the J gene end by 3 bases; junction bases not matched to a gene: 10. CDR3 in amino acids: CSSSRGGRTDTQYF. The CDR3 DNA sequence: TGCAGCTCCTCACGGGGGGGCCGGACAGATACGCAGTATTTT.

This clonotype was counted ten times or more. The genes are TRBV2 and TRBJ2-2, with D perhaps TRBD2 (5 bases). The CDR3 runs 14 residues. The V end was cut by 6 bases, the J end by 7 bases, with 15 bases between. The germline V gene has CDR1 SNHLY and CDR2 FYNNEI. The CDR3 here is CASSYSSSGGELFF. The CDR3 DNA is TGTGCCAGCAGCTACTCTAGCAGCGGCGGGGAGCTGTTTTTT.

On this clonotype: A read error may produce the germline difference seen at one junction end. V and J are TRBV6-5 and TRBJ2-7; 7 bases match TRBD1. This CDR3 has 15 amino acids. CDR1 is MNHEY, CDR2 SVGAGI, per germline. The CDR3 protein is CASSDSGTASYEQYF. CDR3 nucleotides: TGTGCCAGCAGTGACTCCGGGACAGCCTCATACGAGCAGTACTTC.

This clonotype was recorded a few times. The chain links TRBV7-9 to TRBJ2-7; D is possibly TRBD1 (5 bases). V lost 3 bases and J lost 6, with 15 bases in between. Per germline, CDR1 SEHNR and CDR2 FQNEAQ (reference sequence). This CDR3 has 14 residues. The CDR3 DNA reads TGTGCCAGCAGCTTTAGGGGTCGGCTATCCGAGCAGTACTTC. It translates to CASSFRGRLSEQYF.